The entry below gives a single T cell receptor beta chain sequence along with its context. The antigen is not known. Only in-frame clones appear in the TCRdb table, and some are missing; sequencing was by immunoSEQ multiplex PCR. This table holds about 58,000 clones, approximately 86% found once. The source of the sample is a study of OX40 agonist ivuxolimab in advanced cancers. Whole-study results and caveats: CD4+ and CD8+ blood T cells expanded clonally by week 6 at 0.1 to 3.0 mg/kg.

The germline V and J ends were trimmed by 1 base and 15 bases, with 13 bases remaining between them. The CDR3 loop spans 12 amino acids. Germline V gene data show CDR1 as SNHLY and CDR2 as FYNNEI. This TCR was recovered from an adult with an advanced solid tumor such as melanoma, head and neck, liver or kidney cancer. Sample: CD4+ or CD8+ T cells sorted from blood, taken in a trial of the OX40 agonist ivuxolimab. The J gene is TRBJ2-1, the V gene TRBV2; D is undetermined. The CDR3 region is CASSEEVSRPFF. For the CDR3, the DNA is TGTGCCAGCAGTGAAGAAGTTTCCCGGCCGTTCTTC.